These 22 T cell receptor beta chains were all obtained from the same sample, sequenced in a study of cytomegalovirus exposure and HLA in healthy donors. The PCR had 60 Vbeta and 13 Jbeta primers. The repertoire was sequenced with immunoSEQ multiplex PCR; TCRdb's copy has only in-frame clones and lacks some. The repertoire holds about 130,000 clones, with approximately 87% as singletons. The sequenced sample consisted of PBMCs. Source of these receptors: a woman aged 30 to 39 in good health and CMV-seronegative.

The chain uses TRBV5-4 and TRBJ2-5; D not certain. CDR3 size: 13 residues. Germline-derived CDR1 and CDR2 are SGHNT and YYREEE (reference sequence). Deletions cut 6 bases from V and 2 bases from J, with 11 bases between. CDR3 sequence reads: CASNLAQQETQYF. Written as DNA, the CDR3 is TGTGCCAGCAATCTGGCCCAGCAAGAGACCCAGTACTTC.

This CDR3 reads CASSPKRTGGTTEAFF. CDR3 bases: TGTGCCAGTAGTCCGAAAAGGACAGGGGGGACAACTGAAGCTTTCTTT. The chain carries TRBV19 and TRBJ1-1; 10 bases match TRBD1. Germline V gene lookup returns CDR1 LNHDA and CDR2 SQIVND (reference sequence). The J segment lost 5 bases and the V segment lost 5 bases, leaving 11 bases of the junction unmatched. The CDR3 runs 16 residues.

The rearrangement uses TRBV6-6 and TRBJ2-1, with 12 bases that match TRBD2. Germline-derived CDR1 and CDR2 are MNHNY and SVGAGI (reference sequence). V lost 1 base, J lost 10 bases, and 8 bases stayed unmatched. This CDR3 contains 16 residues. CDR3 DNA sequence: TGTGCCAGCAGTTACTTCTGGACTAGCGGGATGCACGAGCAGTTCTTC. Protein sequence: CASSYFWTSGMHEQFF.

The rearrangement uses TRBV28 and TRBJ2-7; D unresolved. Germline V gene data show CDR1 as MDHEN and CDR2 as SYDVKM. This CDR3 has 11 amino acids. The V end was cut by 3 bases, the J end by 2 bases, with 2 bases between. The CDR3 region has the DNA TGTGCCAGCAGTTTCGCCTACGAGCAGTACTTC. Its translation: CASSFAYEQYF.

The gene calls are TRBV19 and TRBJ1-6; 10 bases map to TRBD1. The CDR3 loop spans 15 amino acids. V dropped 7 bases and J dropped 9; count of bases not matched to a gene: 9. Germline CDR1 and CDR2: LNHDA and SQIVND (reference sequence). CDR3 nucleotide sequence: TGTGCCAGTACCCTCGGGGACAGGGGTATTTCACCCCTCCACTTT. Translated, it gives CASTLGDRGISPLHF.

This CDR3 reads CASSLVTGTGVYNEQFF. In nucleotides, the CDR3 is TGCGCCAGCAGCTTGGTAACCGGGACAGGGGTTTACAATGAGCAGTTCTTC. V gene TRBV5-1 combines with J gene TRBJ2-1; TRBD1 matches at 10 bases. The CDR3 totals 17 residues. J lost 4 bases, V lost 0 bases, and 7 bases had no gene match. Germline V gives CDR1 SGHRS, CDR2 YFSETQ.

The V and J genes are TRBV6-1 and TRBJ2-5, with D possibly TRBD2 on 6 matching bases. The end of the DNA fits TRBJ2-7 better, so the J call may be wrong. The germline CDR1 and CDR2 sequences are MNHNS and SASEGT. This CDR3 has 15 residues. The CDR3 region is CASSTGTGDSYEQYF. CDR3 in DNA: TGTGCCAGCAGTACCGGGACTGGGGACTCCTACGAGCAGTACTTC.

The CDR3 sequence is CASSGTGQGEQFF. In nucleotides, the CDR3 is TGTGCCAGCAGTGGGACAGGGCAGGGGGAGCAGTTCTTC. The genes are TRBV6-1 and TRBJ2-1; 8 bases agree with TRBD1. CDR3 size: 13 residues. J was trimmed by 10 bases and V by 4 bases; bases with no gene match: 6. Germline V CDR1 and CDR2: MNHNS, SASEGT.

This sequence joins TRBV15 and TRBJ1-2; a weak D match, TRBD1 (5 bases). The V gene lost 2 bases and the J gene lost 4 bases, with 20 bases spanning the gap. The germline gives CDR1 LNHNV, CDR2 YYDKDF (reference sequence). The CDR3 spans 17 residues. This CDR3 is CATSRPTDGGGSYGYTF. The CDR3 DNA reads TGTGCCACCAGCAGACCTACTGACGGGGGAGGGTCCTATGGCTACACCTTC.

For this clone: A junction end diverges from the germline sequence, so it may reflect a read error. The chain combines TRBV5-6 with TRBJ2-7; tentative D call: TRBD2 (6 bases). CDR3 length: 16 amino acids. Per the germline V gene, CDR1 is SGHDT and CDR2 is YYEEEE. The CDR3 reads CASSLWFRGSSYEQHF. Written as DNA, the CDR3 is TGTGCCAGCAGCCTTTGGTTTCGGGGGAGCTCCTACGAGCAGCACTTC.

This chain links TRBV4-2 with TRBJ2-7; no clear D. Germline-derived CDR1 and CDR2 are LGHNA and YNFKEQ. This CDR3 has 15 residues. The germline V and J ends were trimmed by 1 base and 0 bases, with 10 bases remaining between them. For the CDR3, the DNA is TGTGCCAGCAGCCAAGTGTTAGAGAGCTCCTACGAGCAGTACTTC. Translating gives CASSQVLESSYEQYF.

The chain is built from TRBV9 and TRBJ2-2, with D hard to call. This CDR3 has 12 residues. Between the trimmed V and J ends, which lost 0 bases and 7 bases, there was a span of 4 bases. Germline lookup yields CDR1 SGDLS and CDR2 YYNGEE. CDR3 bases: TGTGCCAGCAGCGTAGCGGGCGGGGAGCTGTTTTTT. Protein: CASSVAGGELFF.

This clone was counted only a few times. This chain uses TRBV4-3 with TRBJ2-1; 11 nucleotides align to TRBD2. There are 19 residues in the CDR3. The ends lost 0 bases at V and 0 bases at J; junction bases unmatched: 7. Germline CDR1 reads LGHNA; CDR2 reads YSLEER. CDR3 sequence (DNA): TGCGCCAGCAGCCAAGATGTAGCGGGAGGGCCGAACTCCTACAATGAGCAGTTCTTC. Translating gives CASSQDVAGGPNSYNEQFF.

The V gene is TRBV27, the J gene TRBJ2-7, with D possibly being TRBD2 (6 bases). This CDR3 contains 14 residues. CDR1 is MNHEY and CDR2 is SMNVEV in the germline V gene (reference sequence). V was cut by 6 bases and J by 1 base, with 13 bases left in between. This chain's CDR3 is CASSIRGTSYEQYF. CDR3 coding DNA: TGTGCCAGCAGCATCAGAGGGACTTCCTACGAGCAGTACTTC.

This clone came up once. The V and J genes are TRBV6-6 and TRBJ1-3, with unresolved D. Trimming stripped 0 bases from V and 4 bases from J, with 13 bases between. CDR3 length: 16 residues. The germline V gene encodes CDR1 MNHNY and CDR2 SVGAGI (reference sequence). The CDR3 DNA reads TGTGCCAGCAGTTACTCGGGCAGTTGGTCGGGAAACACCATATATTTT. It is translated as CASSYSGSWSGNTIYF.

The chain joins TRBV18 to TRBJ2-2; 11 bases line up with TRBD2. The CDR3 covers 18 residues. V trimming: 2 bases; J trimming: 1 base; junction bases outside the gene matches: 6. The germline CDR1 and CDR2 sequences are KGHSH and LQKENI. The CDR3 nucleotides read TGTGCCAGCTCACCAGGATTTACTAGCGGGAGGAACACCGGGGAGCTGTTTTTT. Amino acids: CASSPGFTSGRNTGELFF.

The chain is built from TRBV28 and TRBJ1-2; no firm D call. Germline V gene lookup returns CDR1 MDHEN and CDR2 SYDVKM. The CDR3 is 15 amino acids. V was clipped by 6 bases and J by 0 bases, with 14 bases between them. CDR3 sequence: CASSSMGRSNYGYTF. The CDR3, as DNA: TGTGCCAGCAGCTCGATGGGCAGGTCTAACTATGGCTACACCTTC.

The chain links TRBV5-1 to TRBJ1-3, with D possibly matching TRBD1 (5 bases). The germline V and J ends were trimmed by 3 bases and 0 bases, with 16 bases remaining between them. Germline assignment: CDR1 SGHRS and CDR2 YFSETQ. CDR3 length equals 17 residues. The CDR3: CASSWDWAAGSGNTIYF. Written as DNA, the CDR3 is TGCGCCAGCAGCTGGGACTGGGCGGCAGGCTCTGGAAACACCATATATTTT.

V gene TRBV18 combines with J gene TRBJ2-1; 8 bases line up with TRBD2. The CDR3 covers 16 residues. Germline CDR1 is KGHSH and CDR2 is LQKENI. Trimming removed 3 bases from V and 6 bases from J; junction bases left unmatched: 10. CDR3 in DNA: TGTGCCAGCTCACCGGTGGTGACGGGAGGGGTCAATGAGCAGTTCTTC. Translated, it gives CASSPVVTGGVNEQFF. Using reference TRBV18 and TRBJ2-1 for the parts outside the CDR3, the full variable domain is NAGVMQNPRHLVRRRGQEARLRCSPMKGHSHVYWYRQLPEEGLKFMVYLQKENIIDESGMPKERFSAEFPKEGPSILRIQQVVRGDSAAYFCASSPVVTGGVNEQFFGPGTRLTVL.

This rearrangement joins TRBV6-5 to TRBJ1-3; D is undetermined. The CDR3 sequence is 13 residues long. V lost 6 bases and J 0 bases, leaving 6 bases between the germline ends. Germline values: CDR1 MNHEY, CDR2 SVGAGI. CDR3 in amino acids: CASRSDSGNTIYF. CDR3 coding DNA: TGTGCCAGCAGGTCAGACTCTGGAAACACCATATATTTT.

This chain joins TRBV7-2 and TRBJ2-7; 8 nucleotides match TRBD2. This CDR3 comprises 14 residues. J lost 3 bases, V lost 6 bases, and 7 bases had no gene match. Germline lookup yields CDR1 SGHTA and CDR2 FQGNSA. The chain's CDR3 is CASSPPGRGYEQYF. As DNA, the CDR3 is TGTGCCAGCAGTCCCCCCGGGAGGGGCTACGAGCAGTACTTC.

The V and J genes are TRBV4-3 and TRBJ2-6, with D possibly TRBD1 on 5 matching bases. This CDR3 spans 16 amino acids. V was pared by 1 base and J by 9 bases, with 16 bases between. Germline CDR1 LGHNA, CDR2 YSLEER. In DNA form, the CDR3 reads TGCGCCAGCAGCCAAGCGACCGCAGGGTTTAACAACGTCCTGACTTTC. It translates to CASSQATAGFNNVLTF.